This T cell receptor (beta chain) was obtained from a study of CXCR3-negative and CXCR3-positive naive CD8 T cells. This CDR3 spans 14 amino acids. CDR1 is SEHNR and CDR2 is FQNEAQ in the germline V gene (reference sequence). It was by 5' RACE with UMI labels that the TRB cDNA libraries were prepared. TCRdb processed the 5' RACE reads again and assigns one entry to each CDR3 protein, with no DNA. The sample table includes some 41,000 distinct CDR3 sequences. This clonotype was sampled from a human donor in good health. Some clones in this sample may be carry-over from other donors' samples. The chain links TRBV7-9 to TRBJ1-2; absent DNA, TCRdb's TRBD1 call cannot be checked. The sequenced sample consisted of naive CXCR3- CD8+ T cells from blood. As to subset: CD45RO-CCR7+CD27+CD95- naive CD8+ T cells lacking CXCR3 (TNR3-). The CDR3 is CASTPDRWTAGYTF.